The 27 T cell receptor beta chains reported below all come from one sample, sequenced in a study of shared clonotypes between healthy human individuals. Method: immunoSEQ multiplex PCR; TCRdb's copy keeps in-frame clones and lacks some. The sample carries about 2.3 million clones, approximately 93% recorded once. Sequencing input: naive CD4+ T cells from PBMCs. As for subset: CD45RA+ positively selected. These TCRs come from a man between 18 and 35 years old in good health. Some clones in this sample may be carry-over from other donors' samples.

The rearrangement joins TRBV5-4 to TRBJ2-4; D is tentatively TRBD1 or TRBD2 (5 bases each). The CDR3 is made up of 15 amino acids. Germline V gene sequence: CDR1 SGHNT, CDR2 YYREEE (reference sequence). Trimming cost V 2 bases and J 0 bases, with 9 bases left between them. In DNA, the CDR3 is TGTGCCAGCAGCTTCGGGGACCTAGCCAAAAACATTCAGTACTTC. Its protein product is CASSFGDLAKNIQYF.

The gene calls are TRBV5-1 and TRBJ2-7, with TRBD1 matching 9 bases. The CDR3 runs 15 residues. Germline assignment: CDR1 SGHRS and CDR2 YFSETQ. J lost 5 bases, V lost 7 bases, and 13 bases had no gene match. The CDR3 nucleotides are TGCGCCAGCGCCCCTTTACCGGGACAGGGCAACGAGCAGTACTTC. This sequence encodes CASAPLPGQGNEQYF. Full variable domain (remainder filled in from reference TRBV5-1 and TRBJ2-7): KAGVTQTPRYLIKTRGQQVTLSCSPISGHRSVSWYQQTPGQGLQFLFEYFSETQRNKGNFPGRFSGRQFSNSRSEMNVSTLELGDSALYLCASAPLPGQGNEQYFGPGTRLTVT.

V is TRBV16 and J is TRBJ2-7; maybe TRBD2 (6 bases). Germline V gives CDR1 KGHSY, CDR2 FQNENV. This CDR3 is 16 amino acids long. V was clipped by 0 bases and J by 2 bases, with 14 bases between them. The CDR3: CASSQSIGRGPYEQYF. CDR3 nucleotides: TGTGCCAGCAGCCAATCGATTGGGCGGGGACCCTACGAGCAGTACTTC.

This clone was seen just once. CDR3 residues: CASRSTDTQYF. CDR3 nucleotides: TGTGCCAGCAGATCGACAGATACGCAGTATTTT. This chain connects TRBV7-8 to TRBJ2-3; D remains unclear. Trimming pared 6 bases from V and 3 bases from J, leaving 4 bases between. Germline V lookup: CDR1 SGHVS, CDR2 FQNEAQ. The CDR3 covers 11 residues.

The chain joins TRBV28 to TRBJ1-3; D uncertain. The CDR3 has 15 amino acids. Trimming shortened V by 6 bases and J by 4 bases, and 16 bases separated the two germline ends. Per the germline V gene, CDR1 is MDHEN and CDR2 is SYDVKM. The CDR3 nucleotides read TGTGCCAGCAGCCTACAGAGCCCCTACGGAAACACCATATATTTT. It specifies CASSLQSPYGNTIYF.

The sample holds one count of this clone. An end of the junction differs from the germline gene, which may be a read error. The genes are TRBV7-2 and TRBJ1-3, with 8 positions matching TRBD1. Germline V gene sequence: CDR1 SGHTA, CDR2 FQGNSA. The length of the CDR3 is 13 residues. Written as DNA, the CDR3 is TGTGCCAGCAGCTTAGTCTCGGACAGGGTCACGCATTTT. Translation: CASSLVSDRVTHF.

This sequence joins TRBV18 and TRBJ2-3; D perhaps matches TRBD2 (5 bases). Looked up from germline, CDR1 is KGHSH and CDR2 is LQKENI. V was cut by 0 bases and J by 4 bases, with 8 bases left in between. The CDR3 sequence is 14 residues long. CDR3 sequence (DNA): TGTGCCAGCTCACCACCGGCACTAGCAGATACGCAGTATTTT. Translation gives CASSPPALADTQYF.

This sequence joins TRBV29-1 and TRBJ2-7; 11 bases align to TRBD1. The J segment lost 5 bases and the V segment lost 7 bases, leaving 10 bases of the junction unmatched. Looked up from germline, CDR1 is SQVTM and CDR2 is ANQGSEA. The CDR3 is 14 amino acids. CDR3 region: CSALKDRGLDEQYF. CDR3 nucleotides: TGCAGCGCGTTAAAGGACAGGGGGCTCGACGAGCAGTACTTC.

This clone was counted only a few times. V and J are TRBV30 and TRBJ1-4; D is uncertain. CDR3 size: 13 residues. Germline V gene sequence: CDR1 GTSNPN, CDR2 SVGIG (reference sequence). V lost 0 bases to trimming and J lost 7 bases, with 9 bases between them. CDR3 coding DNA: TGTGCCTGGAGTGTGGCAGGCGGTGAAAAACTGTTTTTT. Protein: CAWSVAGGEKLFF.

This chain links TRBV11-1 with TRBJ2-2; the D is unclear. Trimming took 5 bases from V and 2 from J, leaving 12 bases between them. Germline V lookup: CDR1 SGHAT, CDR2 FQDESV (reference sequence). This CDR3 spans 15 amino acids. CDR3 bases: TGTGCCAGCAGCCCCCATCGGGCTAACACCGGGGAGCTGTTTTTT. Amino acids: CASSPHRANTGELFF. Filled out from reference TRBV11-1 and TRBJ2-2, the complete variable domain reads EAEVAQSPRYKITEKSQAVAFWCDPISGHATLYWYRQILGQGPELLVQFQDESVVDDSQLPKDRFSAERLKGVDSTLKIQPAELGDSAMYLCASSPHRANTGELFFGEGSRLTVL.

This chain connects TRBV2 to TRBJ2-7, with D perhaps given as TRBD1 or TRBD2 (5 bases each). V was trimmed by 8 bases and J by 3 bases, leaving 14 bases between them. Germline assignment: CDR1 SNHLY and CDR2 FYNNEI. This CDR3 region has 13 residues. The chain's CDR3 is CASHGDPGYEQYF. Written as DNA, the CDR3 is TGTGCCAGCCACGGGGACCCCGGCTACGAGCAGTACTTC.

The chain employs TRBV29-1 and TRBJ2-1; D might be TRBD2 (5 bases). Germline assignment: CDR1 SQVTM and CDR2 ANQGSEA. V lost 3 bases to trimming and J lost 6 bases, with 18 bases between them. CDR3 length: 15 residues. The CDR3 coding sequence is TGCAGCGTTGACGGAGGACCAGTTATCTTCAATGAGCAGTTCTTC. This encodes CSVDGGPVIFNEQFF.

In this sample, this clone turned up once. The chain has TRBV5-1 and TRBJ1-1; D unclear. The germline gives CDR1 SGHRS, CDR2 YFSETQ. V was trimmed by 4 bases and J by 1 base, leaving 11 bases between them. CDR3 length equals 14 residues. CDR3 region: CASSLPSKNTEAFF. CDR3 nucleotides: TGCGCCAGCAGCCTACCGTCTAAGAACACTGAAGCTTTCTTT.

The sample holds a few counts of this clone. Other nucleotide sequences from this sample produce the same CDR3. The V call is TRBV27, the J call TRBJ1-2, with D hard to call. Germline loops: CDR1 MNHEY, CDR2 SMNVEV (reference sequence). The V and J ends lost 3 bases and 2 bases respectively, with 7 bases between them. The CDR3 length is 13 residues. The CDR3 loop is CASSFRANYGYTF. The CDR3 DNA sequence: TGTGCCAGCAGTTTCCGGGCCAACTATGGCTACACCTTC.

The genes are TRBV5-4 and TRBJ2-5, with 9 bases identical to TRBD1. The V gene's germline CDR1 is SGHNT and CDR2 YYREEE (reference sequence). The CDR3 contains 16 residues. J lost 2 bases, V lost 4 bases, and 9 bases had no gene match. The CDR3 DNA is TGTGCCAGCAGCGTGGCCCCGGGACAGGGACAAGAGACCCAGTACTTC. It yields the protein CASSVAPGQGQETQYF.

The rearrangement joins TRBV5-6 to TRBJ2-6; possible D gene TRBD2, 5 bases. This CDR3 region has 17 residues. The V end lost 2 bases, the J end lost 3 bases, and 15 bases lay between the germline ends. The germline CDR1 and CDR2 sequences are SGHDT and YYEEEE. The CDR3 sequence: CASSLSPSSGGANVLTF. The CDR3 DNA follows: TGTGCCAGCAGCTTAAGCCCCTCGAGCGGTGGGGCCAACGTCCTGACTTTC.

The CDR3 bases are TGTGCCAGCTATAGTTTCGCAGGGGATGCAACTAATGAAAAACTGTTTTTT. The encoded protein is CASYSFAGDATNEKLFF. The chain employs TRBV28 and TRBJ1-4; D might be TRBD1 (6 bases). V dropped 8 bases and J dropped 0 bases, with 19 bases sitting between them. Germline CDR1 reads MDHEN; CDR2 reads SYDVKM. The CDR3 loop spans 17 amino acids. The whole variable domain, remainder taken from reference TRBV28 and TRBJ1-4, is DVKVTQSSRYLVKRTGEKVFLECVQDMDHENMFWYRQDPGLGLRLIYFSYDVKMKEKGDIPEGYSVSREKKERFSLILESASTNQTSMYLCASYSFAGDATNEKLFFGSGTQLSVL.

Regarding this clone: Distinct nucleotide sequences in the sample also encode this CDR3. The V and J genes are TRBV11-2 and TRBJ2-5; D gene ambiguous. The J call is uncertain, as TRBJ2-7 better fits the DNA end. This CDR3 has 12 residues. Germline CDR1 and CDR2: SGHAT and FQNNGV. As DNA, the CDR3 is TGTGCCAGCAGTCGGACCTCCTACGAGCAGTACTTC. As protein: CASSRTSYEQYF.

This chain uses TRBV28 with TRBJ1-1; D unresolved. This CDR3 is 13 amino acids long. CDR1 is MDHEN, CDR2 SYDVKM, per germline. Between the trimmed V and J ends, which lost 3 bases and 0 bases, there was a span of 5 bases. As DNA, the CDR3 is TGTGCCAGCAGTTTTGCTATGAACACTGAAGCTTTCTTT. It is translated as CASSFAMNTEAFF.

The rearrangement uses TRBV18 and TRBJ1-3, with a weak D call TRBD1 (6 bases). The CDR3 contains 16 residues. V lost 1 base and J 1 base, leaving 11 bases between the germline ends. CDR1 is KGHSH and CDR2 is LQKENI in the germline V gene. Here the CDR3 reads CASSPLMGASGNTIYF. The CDR3 DNA reads as TGTGCCAGCTCACCACTCATGGGGGCATCTGGAAACACCATATATTTT.

The chain recombines TRBV4-1 with TRBJ2-7, with 10 bases identical to TRBD2. CDR1 and CDR2 (germline): MGHRA, YSYEKL. The V segment lost 6 bases and the J segment 6 bases; nucleotides outside the gene matches: 8. The CDR3 sequence is 14 residues long. In DNA, the CDR3 is TGCGCCAGCAGTCCTCTAGCGGGAGCAGGCGAGCAGTACTTC. As protein: CASSPLAGAGEQYF.

The V gene is TRBV7-9, the J gene TRBJ2-5, with D unclear. This CDR3 comprises 15 residues. CDR1 is SEHNR, CDR2 FQNEAQ, per germline (reference sequence). V shed 5 bases and J shed 5 bases, with 18 bases lying between them. This CDR3 reads CASSLVSNGPETQYF. CDR3 bases: TGTGCCAGCAGCCTAGTCAGTAATGGGCCGGAGACCCAGTACTTC.

About this clone: This CDR3 is also generated by other DNA sequences in the sample. The CDR3 sequence: CASSLGLADDSYEQYF. CDR3 DNA sequence: TGCGCCAGCAGCTTGGGGCTAGCGGATGACTCCTACGAGCAGTACTTC. The V gene is TRBV5-1, the J gene TRBJ2-7; TRBD2 agrees at 7 bases. The CDR3 spans 16 residues. Germline lookup yields CDR1 SGHRS and CDR2 YFSETQ. With V trimmed by 0 bases and J by 0 bases, 6 bases remained unmatched.

This clone was seen once. One junction end disagrees with the germline gene, perhaps due to a read error. This chain links TRBV5-3 with TRBJ1-2; D unresolved. TRBV5-3 is given ORF status, its function remaining uncertain. The CDR3 is 13 amino acids. CDR3 residues: CASSLVGNYGYTF. The CDR3 region has the DNA TGTGCCAGCAGCTTGGTAGGGAACTATGGCTACACCTTC.

This clone is a singleton in its sample. V and J are TRBV10-3 and TRBJ1-1; tentatively, D is TRBD1 (5 bases). CDR1 ENHRY and CDR2 SYGVKD come from the germline V gene. This CDR3 is built from 14 residues. V shed 4 bases and J shed 1 base, with 10 bases lying between them. The CDR3 region has the DNA TGTGCCATCAGTGGGGTCGGGGGGAACACTGAAGCTTTCTTT. This codes for CAISGVGGNTEAFF.

This rearrangement joins TRBV25-1 to TRBJ2-2; D is unresolved. Trimming left V 2 bases short and J 8 bases short, with 18 bases between. There are 16 residues in the CDR3. Germline V gene lookup returns CDR1 MGHDK and CDR2 SYGVNS. In DNA form, the CDR3 reads TGTGCCAGCAGTGAACAACCCGCCGCCCCTGGGGGGGAGCTGTTTTTT. It is translated as CASSEQPAAPGGELFF.

The V gene is TRBV27, the J gene TRBJ1-1, with TRBD1 identical over 8 bases. CDR1 and CDR2 (germline): MNHEY, SMNVEV (reference sequence). With 0 bases clipped from V and 4 bases from J, the junction kept 7 bases outside the gene matches. The CDR3 consists of 16 residues. In DNA form, the CDR3 reads TGTGCCAGCAGTTTATCTTCGTGGCAGGGGGCCACTGAAGCTTTCTTT. It translates to CASSLSSWQGATEAFF.